This T cell receptor beta chain is drawn from a study of cytomegalovirus exposure and HLA in healthy donors. The CDR3 runs to 15 residues. Germline V lookup: CDR1 SGDLS, CDR2 YYNGEE. The junction had 9 bases not matched to a gene; V was cut back by 0 bases and J by 9 bases. 60 Vbeta and 13 Jbeta primers were used in PCR. TCRdb's table, derived via immunoSEQ multiplex PCR, lists solely in-frame clones and lacks some. The sample lists tens of thousands of clones; 63% were seen once. The receptor's source is a woman aged 30 to 39 in good health and CMV-seronegative. The material sequenced was PBMCs. The chain couples TRBV9 to TRBJ2-1; 7 bases match TRBD1. This CDR3 is CASSVVAQGVSEQFF. CDR3 in DNA: TGTGCCAGCAGCGTAGTTGCTCAGGGGGTCAGTGAGCAGTTCTTC.